Below are 15 T cell receptor beta chains sequenced from a single sample in a study of T cells of healthy individuals. In TCRdb, the 5' RACE reads were re-called with MiXCR into one record per CDR3 protein. The data contain 95,000 to 100,000 distinct CDR3 sequences, about 16% of them seen just once; the ten biggest clones take up about 6%. The receptors shown here come from a human donor in good health.

This chain connects TRBV2 to TRBJ2-6; D gene ambiguous. Germline CDR1 and CDR2: SNHLY and FYNNEI. V shed 8 bases and J shed 4 bases, with 9 bases lying between them. The CDR3 is made up of 13 amino acids. CDR3 region: CASQYSGANVLTF. CDR3 nucleotide sequence: TGTGCCAGCCAGTACTCCGGGGCCAACGTCCTGACTTTC.

This clonotype was detected ten times or more. The chain is built from TRBV27 and TRBJ1-3, with 7 bases fitting TRBD1. Germline V gives CDR1 MNHEY, CDR2 SMNVEV (reference sequence). The CDR3 length is 13 residues. V lost 5 bases and J lost 4; bases outside the gene matches: 2. CDR3 loop: CASSRGQGNTIYF. Here the CDR3 DNA reads TGTGCCAGCAGTAGGGGGCAAGGAAACACCATATATTTT.

The V gene is TRBV6-1, the J gene TRBJ2-1; D is possibly TRBD2 (7 bases). Per the germline V gene, CDR1 is MNHNS and CDR2 is SASEGT. The CDR3 extends over 17 amino acids. Trimming stripped 2 bases from V and 9 bases from J, with 23 bases between. In DNA, the CDR3 is TGTGCCAGCAGTGAAAATATGGGGAGGGTGGCACAGGGTGAGCAGTTCTTC. Translated: CASSENMGRVAQGEQFF.

Many counts were recorded for this clonotype. This chain joins TRBV20-1 and TRBJ2-3, with D possibly called TRBD1 or TRBD2 (5 bases each). V was cut by 4 bases and J by 11 bases, with 13 bases left in between. CDR1 DFQATT and CDR2 SNEGSKA come from the germline V gene (reference sequence). The CDR3 consists of 11 residues. CDR3 sequence: CSAMAPGGQYF. For the CDR3, the DNA is TGCAGTGCTATGGCTCCTGGGGGGCAGTATTTT.

This chain joins TRBV3-1 and TRBJ2-7; D uncertain. Germline V CDR1 and CDR2: LGHDT, YNNKEL (reference sequence). Trimming shortened V by 5 bases and J by 3 bases, and 11 bases separated the two germline ends. The CDR3 length is 13 residues. The CDR3 reads CASSSIAGYEQYF. CDR3 coding DNA: TGTGCCAGCAGCTCCATAGCAGGCTACGAGCAGTACTTC.

The genes are TRBV28 and TRBJ2-7; 12 bases map to TRBD2. The CDR3 extends over 16 amino acids. V was clipped by 5 bases and J by 7 bases; unmatched bases: 12. Germline CDR1 is MDHEN and CDR2 is SYDVKM. Here the CDR3 reads CASSLGTSGPRGEQYF. CDR3 sequence (DNA): TGTGCCAGCAGTCTCGGGACTAGCGGGCCTCGTGGGGAGCAGTACTTC.

There are many counts of this clonotype. The rearrangement uses TRBV18 and TRBJ2-5, with D unclear. This CDR3 comprises 13 residues. The germline V and J ends were trimmed by 2 bases and 5 bases, with 9 bases remaining between them. Germline V gene sequence: CDR1 KGHSH, CDR2 LQKENI. The CDR3 spells CASSPRVGETQYF. CDR3 nucleotides: TGTGCCAGCTCACCAAGGGTCGGGGAGACCCAGTACTTC. Variable domain in full (rest from reference TRBV18 and TRBJ2-5): NAGVMQNPRHLVRRRGQEARLRCSPMKGHSHVYWYRQLPEEGLKFMVYLQKENIIDESGMPKERFSAEFPKEGPSILRIQQVVRGDSAAYFCASSPRVGETQYFGPGTRLLVL.

This clonotype appeared a few times. This chain links TRBV6-5 with TRBJ2-7; D uncertain. V lost 6 bases, J lost 2 bases, and 11 bases lay in between. The CDR3 runs 13 residues. Germline assignment: CDR1 MNHEY and CDR2 SVGAGI. The CDR3 DNA reads as TGTGCCAGCAGACCTCGGAGTGCCTACGAGCAGTACTTC. Protein sequence: CASRPRSAYEQYF.

The chain has TRBV12-5 and TRBJ2-3; TRBD1 aligns across 8 bases. The CDR3 has 14 residues. Germline V lookup: CDR1 LGHNT, CDR2 FRNRAP. The V segment lost 1 base and the J segment 5 bases; nucleotides outside the gene matches: 2. DNA for the CDR3: TGTGCTAGTGGTTTGGGCAGGGGGCTAGATACGCAGTATTTT. It encodes CASGLGRGLDTQYF.

The CDR3 sequence: CASSQRHSLHGYTF. The CDR3 region has the DNA TGTGCCAGCAGCCAGCGACACAGTCTTCATGGCTACACCTTC. This chain uses TRBV14 with TRBJ1-2; D not certain. The ends were cut back, 3 bases at V and 6 bases at J, with 14 bases in the middle. CDR1 is SGHDN, CDR2 FVKESK, per germline. The CDR3 has 14 residues.

The chain employs TRBV28 and TRBJ2-7, with a weak D call TRBD2 (5 bases). V was clipped by 4 bases and J by 4 bases, with 11 bases between them. This CDR3 has 13 amino acids. Per germline, CDR1 MDHEN and CDR2 SYDVKM. In DNA, the CDR3 is TGTGCCAGCAGTTCGGACGGGGATTACGAGCAGTACTTC. It yields the protein CASSSDGDYEQYF.

In this sample, this clonotype turned up many times. The gene calls are TRBV12-3 or TRBV12-4 and TRBJ2-1, with a weak D call TRBD1 (5 bases). V shed 3 bases and J shed 1 base, with 13 bases lying between them. The CDR3 loop spans 16 amino acids. CDR3 sequence reads: CASSFILSGSYNEQFF. CDR3 sequence (DNA): TGTGCCAGCAGTTTTATCCTTTCAGGGTCCTACAATGAGCAGTTCTTC.

There are many counts of this clonotype. This sequence joins TRBV6-2 or TRBV6-3 and TRBJ1-5; D ambiguous. V lost 4 bases and J 6 bases, leaving 10 bases between the germline ends. CDR1 MNHEY and CDR2 SVGEGT come from the germline V gene. This CDR3 is built from 13 residues. CDR3 region: CASSLRRAQPQHF. The CDR3 DNA follows: TGTGCCAGCAGTTTGAGACGGGCTCAGCCCCAGCATTTT.

This clonotype was found a few times. The gene calls are TRBV2 and TRBJ1-3; D possibly corresponds to TRBD1 (5 bases). The germline CDR1 and CDR2 sequences are SNHLY and FYNNEI. V was cut by 0 bases and J by 3 bases, with 9 bases left in between. The CDR3 is made up of 15 amino acids. The CDR3 is CASSEAGGIGNTIYF. The CDR3 DNA reads as TGTGCCAGCAGTGAAGCTGGGGGGATTGGAAACACCATATATTTT. Together with reference TRBV2 and TRBJ1-3, the CDR3 gives the full variable domain: EPEVTQTPSHQVTQMGQEVILRCVPISNHLYFYWYRQILGQKVEFLVSFYNNEISEKSEIFDDQFSVERPDGSNFTLKIRSTKLEDSAMYFCASSEAGGIGNTIYFGEGSWLTVV.

The chain uses TRBV7-9 and TRBJ1-4; perhaps TRBD1 as D (5 bases). The V gene lost 4 bases and the J gene lost 6 bases, with 21 bases spanning the gap. The CDR3 length is 17 residues. In germline, CDR1 is SEHNR, CDR2 FQNEAQ (reference sequence). The CDR3 here is CASSYPDWTTRDEKLFF. In DNA form, the CDR3 reads TGTGCCAGCAGCTACCCTGATTGGACAACGAGGGATGAAAAACTGTTTTTT.